This T cell receptor (beta chain) was captured by sequencing in a study of beta chain features in type 1 diabetes. Study findings and constraints: In the patient group, naive, central memory and Treg TCRB repertoires seemed more alike than in the healthy donor group. Cells with high TCR expression could be over-represented by cDNA sequencing. Among patients with Type 1 diabetes, TCRB CDR3s were moderately but significantly shorter in every one of the four CD4+ subsets.

All sorted populations exceeded 98% purity. Every bit of the isolated RNA underwent reverse transcription, so sequencing read expressed TCRB transcripts. Sequencing was performed with immunoSEQ multiplex PCR; in TCRdb, only in-frame clones are kept and a portion is missing. Of more than 150,000 clones in the sample, roughly an eighth were seen once. V lost 2 bases and J lost 4, with 14 bases in between. Germline CDR1 and CDR2: MNHNY and SVGAGI (reference sequence). The length of the CDR3 is 15 residues. As regards this clone: The antigen is not known.

V usage is TRBV6-6 and J usage is TRBJ1-1, with D hard to call. This sequence originates from a young woman in good health. Material: central memory CD4+ T cells from blood. Here the CDR3 reads CASSYGTGRSTEAFF. The CDR3 nucleotides are TGTGCCAGCAGTTACGGCACGGGGAGGAGCACTGAAGCTTTCTTT.